These 3 T cell receptor beta chains were all obtained from the same sample, sequenced in a study of OX40 agonist ivuxolimab in advanced cancers. Libraries were prepared by immunoSEQ multiplex PCR; TCRdb keeps only in-frame clonotypes and omits some of them. Among about 96,000 clones listed, 90% were seen once. The sequenced sample was CD4+ or CD8+ T cells sorted from blood, obtained in a trial of the OX40 agonist ivuxolimab. These receptors were collected from an adult with an advanced solid tumor such as melanoma, head and neck, liver or kidney cancer.

This chain joins TRBV7-2 and TRBJ1-2, with 7 bases that match TRBD1. The J segment lost 2 bases and the V segment lost 4 bases, leaving 10 bases of the junction unmatched. The germline V gene has CDR1 SGHTA and CDR2 FQGNSA. This CDR3 is 16 amino acids long. The CDR3 region has the DNA TGTGCCAGCAGCTCAAGGGGGCGGACAGCAAACTATGGCTACACCTTC. The encoded protein is CASSSRGRTANYGYTF. Drawing the rest from reference TRBV7-2 and TRBJ1-2, the complete variable domain is GAGVSQSPSNKVTEKGKDVELRCDPISGHTALYWYRQSLGQGLEFLIYFQGNSAPDKSGLPSDRFSAERTGGSVSTLTIQRTQQEDSAVYLCASSSRGRTANYGYTFGSGTRLTVV.

The V call is TRBV7-2, the J call TRBJ1-4; 10 bases are shared with TRBD1. Germline CDR1 SGHTA, CDR2 FQGNSA. The CDR3 sequence is 16 residues long. The ends lost 0 bases at V and 7 bases at J; junction bases unmatched: 5. The CDR3 coding sequence is TGTGCCAGCAGCTTAGCCGGGAGGACAGGGGGTGAAAAACTGTTTTTT. Translating gives CASSLAGRTGGEKLFF.

The CDR3 here is CASSVSTTGNRAQYF. In nucleotides, the CDR3 is TGTGCCAGCAGCGTTTCTACTACAGGGAATCGAGCCCAGTACTTC. This chain links TRBV9 with TRBJ2-5, with a weak D call TRBD1 (6 bases). The ends were cut back, 2 bases at V and 9 bases at J, with 20 bases in the middle. This CDR3 contains 15 residues. Germline V gives CDR1 SGDLS, CDR2 YYNGEE.